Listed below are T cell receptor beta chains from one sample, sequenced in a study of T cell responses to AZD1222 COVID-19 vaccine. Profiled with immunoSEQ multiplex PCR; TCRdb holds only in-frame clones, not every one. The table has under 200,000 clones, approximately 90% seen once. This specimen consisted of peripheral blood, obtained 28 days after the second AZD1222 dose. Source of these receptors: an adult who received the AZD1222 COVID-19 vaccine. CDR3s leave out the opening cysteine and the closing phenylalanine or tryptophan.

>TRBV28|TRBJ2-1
ASSIGTSGNNEQF
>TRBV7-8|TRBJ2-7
ASSPTSYEQY
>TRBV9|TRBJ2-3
ASSAGGTDTQY
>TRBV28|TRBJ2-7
ASRENRAPYEQY
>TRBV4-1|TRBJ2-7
ASSLGVAGGPDEQY
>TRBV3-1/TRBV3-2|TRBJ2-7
ASSLFPGYEQY
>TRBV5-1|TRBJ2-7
ASSVPSGTGGGEQY
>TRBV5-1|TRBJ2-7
ASSLSGGYEQY
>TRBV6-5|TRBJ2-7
ASSRLTGGDEQY
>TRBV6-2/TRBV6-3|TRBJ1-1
ASSYSDSSITEAF
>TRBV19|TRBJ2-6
ASSIREGRSGANVLT
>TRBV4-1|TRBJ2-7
ASSQQGLARYEQY
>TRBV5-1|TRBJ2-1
ASRPGWIELYEQF
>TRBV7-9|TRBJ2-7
ASSLAGQPYEQY
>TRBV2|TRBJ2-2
ASSPNLVGANGELF
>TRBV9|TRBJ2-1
ASSVDSHNEQF
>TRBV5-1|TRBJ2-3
ASRRAGRTDTQY
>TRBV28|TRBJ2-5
ASSLVVSSGIQETQY
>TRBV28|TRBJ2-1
ASVRSGGSYNEQF
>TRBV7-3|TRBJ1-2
ASSLLGFGYT
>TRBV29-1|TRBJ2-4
SVEGLGAGKNIQY
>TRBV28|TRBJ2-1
ASRVRRTSGRDEQF
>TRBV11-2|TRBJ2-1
ASSGLAGEGEQF
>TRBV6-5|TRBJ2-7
ASTVGSYEQY
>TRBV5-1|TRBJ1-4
ASSPTGRVEEKLF
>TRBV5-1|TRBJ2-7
ASSLGLAGPYEQY
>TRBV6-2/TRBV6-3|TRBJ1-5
ASSYPRGQGGNQPQH
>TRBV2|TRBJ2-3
ASQGGGPGQDTQY
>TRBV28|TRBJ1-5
ASSSPGGASQPQH
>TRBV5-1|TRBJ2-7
ASSFGSMAGSATYEQY
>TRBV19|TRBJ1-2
ATGQGAFGYT
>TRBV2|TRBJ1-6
ASVGRVSSPLH
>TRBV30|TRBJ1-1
AWAKTGNTEAF
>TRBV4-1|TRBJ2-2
ASSQDSSGANTGELF
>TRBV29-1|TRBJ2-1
SVGKTSYNEQF
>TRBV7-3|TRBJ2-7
ASSLNGGSYEQY
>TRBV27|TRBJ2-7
ASSYGRFSYEQY
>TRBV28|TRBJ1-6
ASSFRGNSPLH
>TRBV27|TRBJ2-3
ASRGQNTDTQY
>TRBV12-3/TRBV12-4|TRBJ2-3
GGADTQY
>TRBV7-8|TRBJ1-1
ASSLTHVTRHTEAF
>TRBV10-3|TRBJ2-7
ATQREESYEQY
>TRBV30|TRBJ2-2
AWSSGQGGTGELF
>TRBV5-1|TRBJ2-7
ASSRGTSGMTYEQY
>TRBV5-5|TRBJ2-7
ASSLAGDPRYEQY
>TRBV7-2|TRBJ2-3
ASSHMGGKGY
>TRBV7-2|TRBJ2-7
ASSRVEGGGEEQY
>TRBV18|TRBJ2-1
ASSLPDRGLYNEQF
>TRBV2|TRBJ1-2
ATRDRSNSDGYT
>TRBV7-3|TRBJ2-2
ASSRDYNTGELF
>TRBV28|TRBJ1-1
ASSLETGPPDTEAF
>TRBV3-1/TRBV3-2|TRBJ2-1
ASSYVMNEQF
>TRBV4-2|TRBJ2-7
ASSQDRGQGDSYEQY